The table lists the clone carrying this TCR beta chain with a few counts. Its antigen is unidentified. The data were obtained in a study of T cells in Graves' hyperthyroidism and ophthalmopathy. Notes on the study in general: Blood shared most expanded thyroid clonotypes above 0.001.

Inclusion characteristics of ophthalmopathy patients comprised a Clinical Activity Score of at least 3, a NOSPECS grade of at least 4, and duration under 3 months. Germline CDR1 is SQVTM and CDR2 is ANQGSEA. Deletions cut 6 bases from V and 3 bases from J, with 11 bases between. This CDR3 contains 13 residues. It was RNA transcripts that yielded the amplified TCR beta CDR3 regions. During a first-round RT-PCR of the TCR CDR3, the HTBI primer set was used. TCRdb re-called the multiplex PCR reads with MiXCR, one entry per CDR3 protein. The sample includes 530,000 or so distinct CDR3 sequences, about a sixth of them seen just once.

Material for sequencing was blood. This rearrangement joins TRBV29-1 to TRBJ2-2; a weak D match, TRBD1 (7 bases). The receptor was isolated from a woman in her late teens or twenties with Graves' ophthalmopathy. The chain's CDR3 is CSVARGDTGELFF. CDR3 coding DNA: TGCAGCGTAGCCAGGGGGGACACCGGGGAGCTGTTTTTT.